These 31 T cell receptor beta chains originate from one sample sequenced in a study of radiation and T cells in renal cell carcinoma (dated by TCRdb to 2018 to 2021). The sample's time point label is to be understood as: baseline pretreatment blood. What the treatment or condition label conveys for this sample: 15 Gy SBRT to primary tumor, nephrectomy 4 weeks later. The protocol used for the library was the immunoSEQ multiplex PCR assay. As stored in TCRdb, this immuneACCESS dataset retains in-frame rearrangements with V and J assigned. A fraction of the clones does not appear; measured against another copy, unresolved V genes explain less than half of the discrepancy, and the remainder lacks a known reason. The sample table lists about 130,000 clones, about 88% of them with a count of one. The top ten clones comprise 12% of the sample. The sequenced sample was blood, obtained from a patient whose treatment included radiotherapy and nephrectomy. These TCRs come from a woman in her 50s with renal cell carcinoma.

The chain couples TRBV9 to TRBJ1-3, with 8 bases aligning to TRBD1. The CDR3 totals 14 residues. Germline loops: CDR1 SGDLS, CDR2 YYNGEE. Unmatched junction bases numbered 4, after V lost 7 bases and J lost 1 base. CDR3 DNA sequence: TGTGCCAGCGGGGACAGGCTATCTGGAAACACCATATATTTT. Its protein is CASGDRLSGNTIYF.

The V gene is TRBV5-8, the J gene TRBJ1-1; weak D call: TRBD1 (5 bases). The V end lost 0 bases, the J end lost 3 bases, and 12 bases lay between the germline ends. The length of the CDR3 is 15 residues. Per the germline V gene, CDR1 is SGHTS and CDR2 is YDEGEE. CDR3 coding DNA: TGTGCCAGCAGCTTGGAAGCAGGAGGGGACACTGAAGCTTTCTTT. It translates to CASSLEAGGDTEAFF.

The chain joins TRBV2 to TRBJ1-2; TRBD1 agrees at 7 bases. The CDR3 covers 17 residues. Germline V CDR1 and CDR2: SNHLY, FYNNEI. V trimming: 0 bases; J trimming: 4 bases; junction bases outside the gene matches: 11. CDR3 nucleotides: TGTGCCAGCAGTGAAGCGCTCAGACAGGGTGGATTCTATGGCTACACCTTC. It translates to CASSEALRQGGFYGYTF. The complete variable domain, with remaining parts taken from reference TRBV2 and TRBJ1-2, reads EPEVTQTPSHQVTQMGQEVILRCVPISNHLYFYWYRQILGQKVEFLVSFYNNEISEKSEIFDDQFSVERPDGSNFTLKIRSTKLEDSAMYFCASSEALRQGGFYGYTFGSGTRLTVV.

The rearrangement links TRBV29-1 to TRBJ2-7; D not certain. Germline CDR1 is SQVTM and CDR2 is ANQGSEA. CDR3 length equals 15 residues. V lost 2 bases and J lost 4, with 18 bases in between. Here the CDR3 DNA reads TGCAGCGTTGAATTGCCTCGTTCGCACCCTTACGAGCAGTACTTC. Its protein is CSVELPRSHPYEQYF.

This chain joins TRBV19 and TRBJ1-2; 7 positions match TRBD1. The germline CDR1 and CDR2 sequences are LNHDA and SQIVND (reference sequence). This CDR3 contains 14 residues. J gave up 5 bases and V 1 base, and 4 bases lay outside the gene matches. CDR3 sequence (DNA): TGTGCCAGTAGTATAGGAACAGGGGAGTATGGCTACACCTTC. Translated: CASSIGTGEYGYTF.

CDR3 amino acids: CASSSRSGVGYTF. DNA of the CDR3: TGTGCCAGCAGCTCGCGTTCAGGGGTGGGCTACACCTTC. This chain connects TRBV7-9 to TRBJ1-2; D perhaps matches TRBD1 (6 bases). Trimming took off 4 bases at V and 8 bases at J, with 14 bases between the two ends. The germline V gene encodes CDR1 SEHNR and CDR2 FQNEAQ (reference sequence). The CDR3 runs 13 residues.

The gene calls are TRBV7-2 and TRBJ1-6, with TRBD1 matching over 9 bases. CDR1 is SGHTA and CDR2 is FQGNSA in the germline V gene. The CDR3 spans 17 residues. The junction had 6 bases not matched to a gene; V was cut back by 0 bases and J by 6 bases. The CDR3 is CASSLASPGQGNSPLHF. The DNA for the CDR3 is TGTGCCAGCAGCTTAGCAAGTCCGGGACAGGGTAATTCACCCCTCCACTTT.

The chain links TRBV5-1 to TRBJ1-1, with no clear D. The CDR3 has 13 residues. Germline CDR1 SGHRS, CDR2 YFSETQ. V lost 3 bases and J lost 2, with 8 bases in between. Here the CDR3 reads CASSSTVNTEAFF. The DNA of the CDR3 is TGCGCCAGCAGCTCGACGGTCAACACTGAAGCTTTCTTT. Full variable domain (missing parts from reference TRBV5-1 and TRBJ1-1): KAGVTQTPRYLIKTRGQQVTLSCSPISGHRSVSWYQQTPGQGLQFLFEYFSETQRNKGNFPGRFSGRQFSNSRSEMNVSTLELGDSALYLCASSSTVNTEAFFGQGTRLTVV.

This chain joins TRBV6-1 and TRBJ1-2, with 7 bases fitting TRBD1. The CDR3 is made up of 13 amino acids. Germline CDR1 reads MNHNS; CDR2 reads SASEGT. V shed 5 bases, J shed 4 bases, and the junction held 4 bases outside the gene matches. For the CDR3, the DNA is TGTGCCAGCAGTCCACAGGGGAGCTATGGCTACACCTTC. Protein: CASSPQGSYGYTF.

CDR3 residues: CASSLQRTGELFF. In nucleotides, the CDR3 is TGTGCCAGCAGCCTGCAGCGCACCGGGGAGCTGTTTTTT. This chain connects TRBV7-2 to TRBJ2-2; D is undetermined. Trimming stripped 5 bases from V and 4 bases from J, with 8 bases between. CDR1 is SGHTA and CDR2 is FQGNSA in the germline V gene. The CDR3 consists of 13 residues.

The chain joins TRBV29-1 to TRBJ2-1; 7 nucleotides align to TRBD2. V trimming: 8 bases; J trimming: 3 bases; junction bases outside the gene matches: 10. The CDR3 consists of 14 residues. Germline V CDR1 and CDR2: SQVTM, ANQGSEA. The CDR3: CSSQTSAYYNEQFF. The CDR3 coding sequence is TGCAGCTCGCAAACTAGCGCCTACTACAATGAGCAGTTCTTC.

This chain links TRBV6-5 with TRBJ1-1, with D unresolved. The germline gives CDR1 MNHEY, CDR2 SVGAGI. The CDR3 has 15 residues. V shed 0 bases and J shed 5 bases, with 13 bases lying between them. DNA for the CDR3: TGTGCCAGCAGTTACTCTACAGTGCGGGGAACTGAAGCTTTCTTT. It specifies CASSYSTVRGTEAFF.

The chain is built from TRBV5-1 and TRBJ2-1, with 9 bases lining up with TRBD1. V trimming: 4 bases; J trimming: 8 bases; junction bases outside the gene matches: 10. Germline V lookup: CDR1 SGHRS, CDR2 YFSETQ. The CDR3 is made up of 15 amino acids. Written as DNA, the CDR3 is TGCGCCAGCAGCGCGCCCGGACAGGGGAGCGATGAGCAGTTCTTC. It codes for CASSAPGQGSDEQFF.

The rearrangement joins TRBV7-2 to TRBJ2-2; D possibly uses TRBD1 or TRBD2 (6 bases each). The V gene lost 3 bases and the J gene lost 0 bases, with 14 bases spanning the gap. The CDR3 totals 17 residues. Germline CDR1 is SGHTA and CDR2 is FQGNSA. Here the CDR3 reads CASSFGGRGPNTGELFF. The DNA of the CDR3 is TGTGCCAGCAGCTTTGGCGGCCGGGGGCCGAACACCGGGGAGCTGTTTTTT. Based on the CDR3 plus reference TRBV7-2 and TRBJ2-2, the full variable domain is GAGVSQSPSNKVTEKGKDVELRCDPISGHTALYWYRQSLGQGLEFLIYFQGNSAPDKSGLPSDRFSAERTGGSVSTLTIQRTQQEDSAVYLCASSFGGRGPNTGELFFGEGSRLTVL.

This clone has a single count. V usage is TRBV10-2 and J usage is TRBJ1-3; D remains unclear. The V and J ends lost 3 bases and 0 bases respectively, with 6 bases between them. Germline V gene data show CDR1 as WSHSY and CDR2 as SAAADI. This CDR3 is built from 14 residues. This chain's CDR3 is CASSEIASGNTIYF. Written as DNA, the CDR3 is TGCGCCAGCAGTGAAATCGCCTCTGGAAACACCATATATTTT.

The rearrangement uses TRBV23-1 and TRBJ2-5, with D perhaps TRBD2 (6 bases). TRBV23-1 is an ORF, with its function uncertain. The CDR3 covers 19 residues. V lost 0 bases, J lost 2 bases, and 22 bases lay in between. CDR3 sequence (DNA): TGCGCCAGCAGTCAATCATGGAAGGGGCCGGGGGAATTACAAGAGACCCAGTACTTC. The encoded protein is CASSQSWKGPGELQETQYF.

The V gene is TRBV5-8, the J gene TRBJ1-2; 9 bases are shared with TRBD1. The CDR3 totals 15 residues. Germline V gene sequence: CDR1 SGHTS, CDR2 YDEGEE. J was trimmed by 1 base and V by 4 bases; bases with no gene match: 5. CDR3 residues: CASSPGQGFNYGYTF. The CDR3 nucleotides are TGTGCCAGCAGCCCGGGACAGGGATTTAACTATGGCTACACCTTC. The whole variable domain, remainder taken from reference TRBV5-8 and TRBJ1-2, is EAGVTQSPTHLIKTRGQQATLRCSPISGHTSVYWYQQALGLGLQFLLWYDEGEERNRGNFPPRFSGRQFPNYSSELNVNALELEDSALYLCASSPGQGFNYGYTFGSGTRLTVV.

This clone was observed once. The CDR3 DNA is TGTGCCAGCAGCCCATATTCTAGCGGGGGAGAAACCGGGGAGCTGTTTTTT. Translating it yields CASSPYSSGGETGELFF. The rearrangement links TRBV9 to TRBJ2-2; the match to TRBD2 covers 10 bases. Germline V gene sequence: CDR1 SGDLS, CDR2 YYNGEE. V lost 4 bases, J lost 5 bases, and 11 bases stayed unmatched. The CDR3 covers 17 residues.

J is TRBJ1-2 and V is TRBV11-2; D is undetermined. The CDR3 runs to 15 residues. Trimming removed 0 bases from V and 8 bases from J, with 16 bases in between. Germline V gene data show CDR1 as SGHAT and CDR2 as FQNNGV. In DNA form, the CDR3 reads TGTGCCAGCAGCTTAGAGAGGACCCCCTACGGGGGCTACACCTTC. Protein product: CASSLERTPYGGYTF.

This clone showed up just once. The chain links TRBV2 to TRBJ2-5; TRBD2 might be the D (6 bases). V was clipped by 3 bases and J by 4 bases, with 15 bases between them. The germline CDR1 and CDR2 sequences are SNHLY and FYNNEI. CDR3 length: 15 amino acids. The CDR3 is CASSEWRGLGETQYF. For the CDR3, the DNA is TGTGCCAGCAGTGAGTGGCGGGGTTTAGGAGAGACCCAGTACTTC. Looking up the rest from reference TRBV2 and TRBJ2-5 gives the full variable domain: EPEVTQTPSHQVTQMGQEVILRCVPISNHLYFYWYRQILGQKVEFLVSFYNNEISEKSEIFDDQFSVERPDGSNFTLKIRSTKLEDSAMYFCASSEWRGLGETQYFGPGTRLLVL.

The chain couples TRBV4-2 to TRBJ1-6; no reliable D call. Trimming shortened V by 0 bases and J by 3 bases, and 9 bases separated the two germline ends. CDR3 length: 16 amino acids. CDR1 is LGHNA and CDR2 is YNFKEQ in the germline V gene. CDR3 bases: TGTGCCAGCAGCCAAGATTCAAGAGGCTATAATTCACCCCTCCACTTT. Its protein product is CASSQDSRGYNSPLHF.

The J gene is TRBJ2-1, the V gene TRBV6-5; possible D gene TRBD2, 6 bases. Trimming removed 5 bases at V and 10 bases at J, with 15 bases between. Germline V CDR1 and CDR2: MNHEY, SVGAGI. The CDR3 spans 13 residues. CDR3 sequence reads: CASSRETSREQFF. In nucleotides, the CDR3 is TGTGCCAGCAGTAGAGAGACTAGTCGCGAGCAGTTCTTC.

This clone was seen just once. J is TRBJ1-1 and V is TRBV7-3, with D possibly TRBD1 on 5 matching bases. V was pared by 5 bases and J by 4 bases, with 11 bases between. CDR3 length: 13 residues. Germline CDR1 is SGHTA and CDR2 is FQGTGA. The CDR3 loop is CASSLEGVTEAFF. The CDR3 nucleotides read TGTGCCAGCAGCCTTGAAGGGGTCACTGAAGCTTTCTTT.

V gene TRBV5-1 combines with J gene TRBJ2-7; possible D gene TRBD2, 5 bases. The CDR3 runs 15 residues. Trimming cost V 0 bases and J 3 bases, with 13 bases left between them. Per the germline V gene, CDR1 is SGHRS and CDR2 is YFSETQ. The CDR3 region is CASSLELEGYYEQYF. CDR3 DNA sequence: TGCGCCAGCAGCTTGGAGTTAGAGGGATACTACGAGCAGTACTTC.

V and J are TRBV11-3 and TRBJ2-6; D may be TRBD1 (5 bases). The CDR3 spans 15 residues. Germline V lookup: CDR1 SGHNT, CDR2 YENEEA. The V end was cut by 5 bases, the J end by 2 bases, with 10 bases between. For the CDR3, the DNA is TGTGCCAGCAGCAGGGGTTTCGCTGGGGCCAACGTCCTGACTTTC. This translates into CASSRGFAGANVLTF.

This chain links TRBV2 with TRBJ2-2; D might be TRBD1 (6 bases). The CDR3 has 13 amino acids. The V end lost 8 bases, the J end lost 0 bases, and 7 bases lay between the germline ends. Germline V gene sequence: CDR1 SNHLY, CDR2 FYNNEI. The CDR3 protein is CASRDTNTGELFF. CDR3 nucleotide sequence: TGTGCCAGCCGGGACACGAACACCGGGGAGCTGTTTTTT.

This clone was counted once. The chain combines TRBV6-1 with TRBJ2-2; D could derive from TRBD1 or TRBD2 (5 bases each). The length of the CDR3 is 14 residues. In germline, CDR1 is MNHNS, CDR2 SASEGT. Between the trimmed V and J ends, which lost 6 bases and 4 bases, there was a span of 12 bases. The CDR3 here is CASSPERGTGELFF. The CDR3 region has the DNA TGTGCCAGCAGCCCAGAGAGGGGCACCGGGGAGCTGTTTTTT.

The chain combines TRBV5-1 with TRBJ2-3; D possibly corresponds to TRBD1 (7 bases). V lost 0 bases, J lost 2 bases, and 13 bases lay in between. Germline assignment: CDR1 SGHRS and CDR2 YFSETQ. This CDR3 is 16 amino acids long. CDR3 bases: TGCGCCAGCAGCTTGGGATCAGGGGGGAACACAGATACGCAGTATTTT. Translation gives CASSLGSGGNTDTQYF.

The J gene is TRBJ1-2, the V gene TRBV19; D is unresolved. With 5 bases removed from V and 5 bases from J, the gap between germline ends came to 12 bases. CDR3 length: 13 residues. Germline CDR1 reads LNHDA; CDR2 reads SQIVND (reference sequence). CDR3 region: CASSALTPYGYTF. CDR3 nucleotides: TGTGCCAGTAGTGCCCTGACCCCTTATGGCTACACCTTC. Combining the CDR3 with reference TRBV19 and TRBJ1-2 gives the whole variable domain DGGITQSPKYLFRKEGQNVTLSCEQNLNHDAMYWYRQDPGQGLRLIYYSQIVNDFQKGDIAEGYSVSREKKESFPLTVTSAQKNPTAFYLCASSALTPYGYTFGSGTRLTVV.

The chain joins TRBV5-1 to TRBJ2-1; 9 bases map to TRBD1. The CDR3 runs to 15 residues. Trimming cost V 0 bases and J 9 bases; bases outside gene matches: 7. CDR1 SGHRS and CDR2 YFSETQ come from the germline V gene. CDR3: CASSLEGTGSIEQFF. The CDR3 DNA sequence: TGCGCCAGCAGCTTGGAGGGGACAGGGTCGATTGAGCAGTTCTTC.

CDR3 in amino acids: CASTAGGANVLTF. The CDR3, as DNA: TGTGCCAGCACCGCAGGGGGGGCCAACGTCCTGACTTTC. This chain joins TRBV6-1 and TRBJ2-6; D is possibly TRBD1 (5 bases). The germline CDR1 and CDR2 sequences are MNHNS and SASEGT. CDR3 length: 13 amino acids. V gave up 7 bases and J gave up 4 bases, with 8 bases separating them.